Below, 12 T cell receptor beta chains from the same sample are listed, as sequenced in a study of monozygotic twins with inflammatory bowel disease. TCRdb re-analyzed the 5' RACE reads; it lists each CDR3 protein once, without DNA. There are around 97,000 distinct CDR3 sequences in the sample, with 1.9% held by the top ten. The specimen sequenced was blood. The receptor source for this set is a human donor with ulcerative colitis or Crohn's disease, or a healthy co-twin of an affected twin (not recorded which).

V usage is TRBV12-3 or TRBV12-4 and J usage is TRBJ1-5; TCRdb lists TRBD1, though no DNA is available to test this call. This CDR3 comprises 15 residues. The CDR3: CASTLGTGERQPQHF.

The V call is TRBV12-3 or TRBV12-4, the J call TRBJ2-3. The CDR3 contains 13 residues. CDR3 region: CASRSLSTDTQYF.

The chain's CDR3 is CSASSDDNEQFF. The chain is built from TRBV20-1 and TRBJ2-1. CDR3 size: 12 residues. Germline V CDR1 and CDR2: DFQATT, SNEGSKA (reference sequence).

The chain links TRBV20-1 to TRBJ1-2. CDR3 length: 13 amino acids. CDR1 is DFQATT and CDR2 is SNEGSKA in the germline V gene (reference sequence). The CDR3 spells CSATPSGSYGYTF.

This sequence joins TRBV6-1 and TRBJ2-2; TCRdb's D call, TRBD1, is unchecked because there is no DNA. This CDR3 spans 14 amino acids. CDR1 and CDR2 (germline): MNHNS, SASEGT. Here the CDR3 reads CASNDRVNTGELFF.

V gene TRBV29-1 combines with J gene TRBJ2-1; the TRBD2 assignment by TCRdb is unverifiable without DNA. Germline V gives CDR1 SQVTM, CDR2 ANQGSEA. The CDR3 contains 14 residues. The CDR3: CSVSHGGAYNEQFF.

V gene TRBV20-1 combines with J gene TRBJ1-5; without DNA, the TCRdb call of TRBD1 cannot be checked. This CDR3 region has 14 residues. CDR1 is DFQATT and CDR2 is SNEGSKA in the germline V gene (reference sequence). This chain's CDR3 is CSANRDASNQPQHF.

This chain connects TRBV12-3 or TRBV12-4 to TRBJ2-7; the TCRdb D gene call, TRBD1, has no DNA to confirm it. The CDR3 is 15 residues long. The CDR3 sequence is CASSFAGLGRYEQYF.

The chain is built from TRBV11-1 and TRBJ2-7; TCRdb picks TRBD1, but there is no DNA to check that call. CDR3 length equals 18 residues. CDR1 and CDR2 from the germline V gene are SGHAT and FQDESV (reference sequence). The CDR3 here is CASSLYRDRGRSGYEQYF.

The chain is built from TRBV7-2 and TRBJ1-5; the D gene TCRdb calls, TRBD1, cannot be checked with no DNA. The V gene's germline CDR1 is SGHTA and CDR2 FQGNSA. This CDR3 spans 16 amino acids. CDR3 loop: CASSAEDRENDQPQHF.

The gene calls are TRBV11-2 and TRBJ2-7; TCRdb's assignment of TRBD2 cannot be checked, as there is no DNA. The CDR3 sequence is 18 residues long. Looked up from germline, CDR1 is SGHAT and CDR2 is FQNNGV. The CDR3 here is CASSNRGLALMRNYEQYF.

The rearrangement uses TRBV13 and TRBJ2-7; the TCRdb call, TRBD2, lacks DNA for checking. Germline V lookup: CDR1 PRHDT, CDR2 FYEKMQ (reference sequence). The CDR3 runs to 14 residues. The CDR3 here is CASSLGIRAGEQYF.